These 23 T cell receptor beta chains were all obtained from the same sample, sequenced in a study of T cell responses to AZD1222 COVID-19 vaccine. The repertoire was sequenced with immunoSEQ multiplex PCR; TCRdb's copy has only in-frame clones and lacks some. The sample has approximately 140,000 clones, about nine tenths seen once. The sample in question was peripheral blood, obtained on day 0 of AZD1222 vaccination. Source of these receptors: an adult in good health.

This clone was observed a handful of times. The chain links TRBV10-3 to TRBJ2-2; a possible D gene is TRBD2 (6 bases). From germline, CDR1 is ENHRY and CDR2 SYGVKD. The ends were cut back, 0 bases at V and 4 bases at J, with 15 bases in the middle. The CDR3 extends over 17 amino acids. CDR3 residues: CAISESAQRASTGELFF. The CDR3 DNA reads as TGTGCCATCAGTGAGTCGGCCCAGCGGGCCAGCACCGGGGAGCTGTTTTTT.

The chain couples TRBV27 to TRBJ2-1; 7 positions agree with TRBD1. This CDR3 contains 19 residues. The V gene end was trimmed by 6 bases and the J gene end by 1 base; junction bases not matched to a gene: 18. The germline V gene encodes CDR1 MNHEY and CDR2 SMNVEV (reference sequence). The CDR3 loop is CASSPRDSPSAGSYNEQFF. DNA for the CDR3: TGTGCCAGCAGCCCCCGGGACAGCCCCTCCGCTGGGTCCTACAATGAGCAGTTCTTC.

This chain links TRBV27 with TRBJ1-3; the D is unclear. CDR3 length: 13 amino acids. CDR1 MNHEY and CDR2 SMNVEV come from the germline V gene (reference sequence). Trimming stripped 4 bases from V and 9 bases from J, with 13 bases between. DNA for the CDR3: TGTGCCAGCAGTTCCGGGGAAGAGGCCACCATATATTTT. This gives the protein CASSSGEEATIYF.

V gene TRBV7-2 combines with J gene TRBJ1-3, with 7 nucleotides matching TRBD1. The CDR3 consists of 17 residues. Germline CDR1 SGHTA, CDR2 FQGNSA. Unmatched junction bases numbered 9, after V lost 4 bases and J lost 0 bases. As DNA, the CDR3 is TGTGCCAGCAGCTATCGGACAGGTCCTAGCTCTGGAAACACCATATATTTT. This encodes CASSYRTGPSSGNTIYF.

The V call is TRBV10-3, the J call TRBJ2-7; 9 nucleotides agree with TRBD1. V gave up 6 bases and J gave up 1 base; unmatched junction bases: 7. Germline V gives CDR1 ENHRY, CDR2 SYGVKD. The CDR3 extends over 15 amino acids. CDR3 residues: CAISRSGQGSYEQYF. CDR3 coding DNA: TGTGCCATCAGCCGCTCCGGACAGGGGTCCTACGAGCAGTACTTC.

The rearrangement uses TRBV18 and TRBJ2-7; D is ambiguous. The CDR3 sequence is 15 residues long. Germline V CDR1 and CDR2: KGHSH, LQKENI. V shed 1 base and J shed 3 bases, with 13 bases lying between them. The CDR3 bases are TGTGCCAGCTCACCACGGACGTCTCAGTTCTACGAGCAGTACTTC. Its protein product is CASSPRTSQFYEQYF.

The gene calls are TRBV9 and TRBJ2-2; D is possibly TRBD2 (7 bases). Per the germline V gene, CDR1 is SGDLS and CDR2 is YYNGEE. The length of the CDR3 is 15 residues. V dropped 0 bases and J dropped 5 bases, with 11 bases sitting between them. CDR3 sequence: CASSVDGGATGELFF. CDR3 coding DNA: TGTGCCAGCAGCGTAGATGGGGGGGCGACCGGGGAGCTGTTTTTT.

The chain carries TRBV27 and TRBJ2-5; D call uncertain. Trimming left V 0 bases short and J 5 bases short, with 4 bases between. The germline V gene encodes CDR1 MNHEY and CDR2 SMNVEV (reference sequence). The CDR3 sequence is 12 residues long. CDR3 sequence reads: CASSLSGETQYF. The CDR3 nucleotides read TGTGCCAGCAGTTTATCGGGGGAGACCCAGTACTTC.

This chain joins TRBV6-5 and TRBJ1-3; 7 bases map to TRBD1. This CDR3 has 15 residues. Germline V gene lookup returns CDR1 MNHEY and CDR2 SVGAGI. After removal of 5 bases from V and 0 bases from J, the junction contained 4 bases not matched to a gene. The CDR3 bases are TGTGCCAGCAGTCCCCACAGGGGCTCTGGAAACACCATATATTTT. This translates into CASSPHRGSGNTIYF.

The chain employs TRBV6-4 and TRBJ2-1; maybe TRBD2 (6 bases). The CDR3 loop spans 14 amino acids. V shed 0 bases and J shed 7 bases, with 10 bases lying between them. Germline V gene sequence: CDR1 MRHNA, CDR2 SNTAGT. As DNA, the CDR3 is TGTGCCAGCAGTGACTCGGGGGAGGTAAATGAGCAGTTCTTC. Its protein product is CASSDSGEVNEQFF.

The gene calls are TRBV5-1 and TRBJ1-5; D unclear. Deletions cut 7 bases from V and 1 base from J, with 21 bases between. CDR3 size: 17 residues. CDR1 and CDR2 (germline): SGHRS, YFSETQ. CDR3 in amino acids: CASPFDTEGRSNQPQHF. The DNA for the CDR3 is TGCGCCAGCCCTTTCGACACGGAGGGTCGAAGCAATCAGCCCCAGCATTTT.

The chain carries TRBV5-4 and TRBJ2-2; D gene unclear. The CDR3 has 13 residues. Per germline, CDR1 SGHNT and CDR2 YYREEE (reference sequence). V was cut by 2 bases and J by 7 bases, with 9 bases left in between. CDR3 sequence: CASSFDTGGELFF. For the CDR3, the DNA is TGTGCCAGCAGCTTCGATACGGGCGGGGAGCTGTTTTTT.

The sample holds one count of this clone. As DNA, the CDR3 is TGCGCCAGCAGCTTGCGACACGGCGGGGAGACCCAGTACTTC. It yields the protein CASSLRHGGETQYF. V usage is TRBV5-1 and J usage is TRBJ2-5, with a weak D call TRBD2 (5 bases). Trimming took 1 base from V and 5 from J, leaving 12 bases between them. CDR1 SGHRS and CDR2 YFSETQ come from the germline V gene. The CDR3 sequence is 14 residues long. The whole variable domain, filled in from reference TRBV5-1 and TRBJ2-5, reads KAGVTQTPRYLIKTRGQQVTLSCSPISGHRSVSWYQQTPGQGLQFLFEYFSETQRNKGNFPGRFSGRQFSNSRSEMNVSTLELGDSALYLCASSLRHGGETQYFGPGTRLLVL.

The V gene is TRBV7-2, the J gene TRBJ2-3; 13 bases line up with TRBD2. Trimming removed 5 bases from V and 5 bases from J; junction bases left unmatched: 4. Germline V gene lookup returns CDR1 SGHTA and CDR2 FQGNSA. This CDR3 has 15 amino acids. The CDR3 DNA follows: TGTGCCAGCAGCGCCCGACTAGCGGGAGGAGATACGCAGTATTTT. It translates to CASSARLAGGDTQYF.

The chain combines TRBV7-2 with TRBJ2-5; 12 nucleotides match TRBD2. The CDR3 has 18 amino acids. V shed 1 base, J shed 5 bases, and the junction held 11 bases outside the gene matches. CDR1 is SGHTA, CDR2 FQGNSA, per germline. In DNA, the CDR3 is TGTGCCAGCAGCTTAGATACGCTAGCGGGGGGGCCGGAGGAGACCCAGTACTTC. Translating it yields CASSLDTLAGGPEETQYF.

The J gene is TRBJ1-1, the V gene TRBV24-1, with D perhaps matching TRBD1 (5 bases). The CDR3 totals 14 residues. The germline V and J ends were trimmed by 4 bases and 5 bases, with 13 bases remaining between them. Germline values: CDR1 KGHDR, CDR2 SFDVKD. CDR3: CATSDPRVLTEAFF. As DNA, the CDR3 is TGTGCCACCAGTGACCCCAGGGTTCTGACTGAAGCTTTCTTT.

This sequence joins TRBV11-2 and TRBJ2-1; the match to TRBD1 covers 8 bases. This CDR3 region has 15 residues. Trimming took 5 bases from V and 4 from J; bases not matched to a gene: 7. The germline V gene has CDR1 SGHAT and CDR2 FQNNGV. In nucleotides, the CDR3 is TGTGCCAGCAGCCGAGTCAGGGGGCCTTACAATGAGCAGTTCTTC. Its protein product is CASSRVRGPYNEQFF.

The gene calls are TRBV11-2 and TRBJ2-7, with a weak D call TRBD2 (5 bases). Between the trimmed V and J ends, which lost 5 bases and 4 bases, there was a span of 12 bases. CDR3 length equals 13 residues. Germline-derived CDR1 and CDR2 are SGHAT and FQNNGV. CDR3: CASSPGLSYEQYF. CDR3 sequence (DNA): TGTGCCAGCAGCCCTGGACTCAGTTACGAGCAGTACTTC.

The V call is TRBV11-2, the J call TRBJ1-6; D may be TRBD1 (6 bases). Trimming shortened V by 0 bases and J by 9 bases, and 15 bases separated the two germline ends. The CDR3 has 16 residues. Germline CDR1 reads SGHAT; CDR2 reads FQNNGV. CDR3 coding DNA: TGTGCCAGCAGCTTAGATCTCGCATCCAGGGGTTCACCCCTCCACTTT. It translates to CASSLDLASRGSPLHF.

The rearrangement joins TRBV7-5 to TRBJ1-2. TRBV7-5 is flagged as a pseudogene. The CDR3 contains 14 residues. CDR3 in amino acids: CARSLEKGGTGYTF. CDR3 bases: TGTGCCAGAAGCTTAGAGAAGGGGGGGACTGGCTACACCTTC.

The CDR3 spells CASSYSTGTPYEQYF. CDR3 nucleotides: TGTGCCAGCAGTTACTCGACAGGGACCCCCTACGAGCAGTACTTC. The gene calls are TRBV6-5 and TRBJ2-7; 7 bases match TRBD1. V was clipped by 0 bases and J by 2 bases; unmatched bases: 4. The CDR3 runs 15 residues. CDR1 and CDR2 from the germline V gene are MNHEY and SVGAGI.

This rearrangement joins TRBV4-3 to TRBJ2-5; TRBD1 aligns across 7 bases. CDR3 size: 17 residues. Looked up from germline, CDR1 is LGHNA and CDR2 is YSLEER. Trimming took 5 bases from V and 1 from J; bases not matched to a gene: 13. As DNA, the CDR3 is TGCGCCAGCAGCTCTCAAGTGGGGACAGCCCTCCAAGAGACCCAGTACTTC. Translating gives CASSSQVGTALQETQYF.

The rearrangement links TRBV7-9 to TRBJ2-1; no clear D. Germline assignment: CDR1 SEHNR and CDR2 FQNEAQ (reference sequence). Between the trimmed V and J ends, which lost 0 bases and 8 bases, there was a span of 11 bases. This CDR3 is built from 14 residues. This CDR3 is CASSLASSSHEQFF. The CDR3 DNA follows: TGTGCCAGCAGCTTAGCGTCCAGTAGTCATGAGCAGTTCTTC.